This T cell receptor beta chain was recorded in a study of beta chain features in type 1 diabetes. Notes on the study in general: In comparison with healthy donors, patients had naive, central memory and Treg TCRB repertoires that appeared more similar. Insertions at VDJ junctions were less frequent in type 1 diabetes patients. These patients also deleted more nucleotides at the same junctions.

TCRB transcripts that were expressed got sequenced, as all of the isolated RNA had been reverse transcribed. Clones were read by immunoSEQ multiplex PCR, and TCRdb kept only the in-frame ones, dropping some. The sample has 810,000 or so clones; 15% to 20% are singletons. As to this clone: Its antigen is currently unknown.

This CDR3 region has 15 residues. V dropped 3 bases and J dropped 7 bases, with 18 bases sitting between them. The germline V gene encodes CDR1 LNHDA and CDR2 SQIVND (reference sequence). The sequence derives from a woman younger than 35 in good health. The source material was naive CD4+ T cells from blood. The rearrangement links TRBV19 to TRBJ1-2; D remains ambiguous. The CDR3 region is CASSIGVRRFVGYTF. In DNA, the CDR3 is TGTGCCAGTAGTATCGGGGTCAGAAGATTTGTTGGCTACACCTTC. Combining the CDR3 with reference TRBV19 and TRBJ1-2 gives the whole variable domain DGGITQSPKYLFRKEGQNVTLSCEQNLNHDAMYWYRQDPGQGLRLIYYSQIVNDFQKGDIAEGYSVSREKKESFPLTVTSAQKNPTAFYLCASSIGVRRFVGYTFGSGTRLTVV.